This entry lists 17 T cell receptor beta chains sequenced from one sample in a study of blood T cell repertoires in COVID-19. Sequencing was performed with immunoSEQ multiplex PCR; in TCRdb, only in-frame clones are kept and a portion is missing. The repertoire includes 50,000 to 65,000 clones, 74% of them detected once, and approximately 28% sits in the top ten. The source material was peripheral blood. The origin of the receptors is an elderly woman with acute or convalescent COVID-19.

The rearrangement joins TRBV11-3 to TRBJ2-2; D ambiguous. Deletions cut 3 bases from V and 6 bases from J, with 14 bases between. CDR1 and CDR2 from the germline V gene are SGHNT and YENEEA. The CDR3 spans 15 residues. This chain's CDR3 is CASSFIPVRSGELFF. The CDR3 nucleotides read TGTGCCAGCAGCTTTATTCCGGTCCGTTCCGGGGAGCTGTTTTTT.

CDR3 loop: CASSRTRSSTEAFF. CDR3 DNA sequence: TGTGCCAGCAGCCGGACGCGCTCTAGCACTGAAGCTTTCTTT. The chain recombines TRBV7-8 with TRBJ1-1; D call uncertain. The CDR3 sequence is 14 residues long. CDR1 is SGHVS, CDR2 FQNEAQ, per germline. Trimming removed 5 bases from V and 4 bases from J, with 14 bases in between.

V and J are TRBV7-6 and TRBJ2-2; D gene ambiguous. Germline CDR1 and CDR2: SGHVS and FNYEAQ. Trimming cost V 2 bases and J 0 bases, with 10 bases left between them. This CDR3 comprises 16 residues. CDR3 protein: CASSLSRPANTGELFF. The CDR3 DNA is TGTGCCAGCAGCTTATCCAGGCCCGCGAACACCGGGGAGCTGTTTTTT.

The J gene is TRBJ1-6, the V gene TRBV27; a possible D gene is TRBD1 (5 bases). The germline CDR1 and CDR2 sequences are MNHEY and SMNVEV (reference sequence). CDR3 length: 12 amino acids. The V end lost 7 bases, the J end lost 13 bases, and 14 bases lay between the germline ends. CDR3: CASIPGGGPLHF. The CDR3 nucleotides read TGTGCCAGCATCCCGGGGGGGGGTCCCCTCCACTTT.

The rearrangement uses TRBV6-5 and TRBJ2-1, with 8 bases aligning to TRBD2. The CDR3 covers 15 residues. Germline V gene lookup returns CDR1 MNHEY and CDR2 SVGAGI. J gave up 6 bases and V 6 bases, and 10 bases lay outside the gene matches. CDR3 nucleotides: TGTGCCAGCAGGACCGGCGGGAGGCCCCGCAATGAGCAGTTCTTC. Its translation is CASRTGGRPRNEQFF.

The gene calls are TRBV19 and TRBJ1-2; 7 bases map to TRBD1. The CDR3 loop spans 14 amino acids. The V and J ends lost 6 bases and 5 bases, in that order; junction bases with no gene match: 9. Per germline, CDR1 LNHDA and CDR2 SQIVND (reference sequence). The CDR3 DNA sequence: TGTGCCAGTAGCTTGCCGGGACAGCTGTATGGCTACACCTTC. It encodes CASSLPGQLYGYTF.

V is TRBV6-1 and J is TRBJ2-1, with TRBD2 identical over 10 bases. The CDR3 runs 16 residues. Germline V CDR1 and CDR2: MNHNS, SASEGT. With V trimmed by 4 bases and J by 1 base, 4 bases remained unmatched. The CDR3: CASSGRTSGSYNEQFF. CDR3 sequence (DNA): TGTGCCAGCAGTGGCCGGACTAGCGGTTCCTACAATGAGCAGTTCTTC.

The chain combines TRBV7-2 with TRBJ2-2; the D is unclear. Germline V CDR1 and CDR2: SGHTA, FQGNSA. Trimming took off 3 bases at V and 0 bases at J, with 5 bases between the two ends. The CDR3 has 14 residues. The DNA of the CDR3 is TGTGCCAGCAGCTTTCGCGCGAACACCGGGGAGCTGTTTTTT. Translation gives CASSFRANTGELFF.

This sequence joins TRBV2 and TRBJ2-7; 10 bases are a match to TRBD2. This CDR3 comprises 15 residues. CDR1 and CDR2 from the germline V gene are SNHLY and FYNNEI. Trimming removed 7 bases from V and 0 bases from J; junction bases left unmatched: 6. This chain's CDR3 is CASKHPSGSSYEQYF. CDR3 sequence (DNA): TGTGCCAGCAAACATCCTAGCGGGAGCTCCTACGAGCAGTACTTC.

The chain couples TRBV30 to TRBJ2-4, with 10 bases lining up with TRBD2. Germline V lookup: CDR1 GTSNPN, CDR2 SVGIG (reference sequence). Trimming at V came to 5 bases and at J to 0 bases, leaving 1 base not matched to a gene. This CDR3 spans 14 amino acids. The CDR3, as DNA: TGTGCCTGGCGACTAGCGGGAGCCAAAAACATTCAGTACTTC. It specifies CAWRLAGAKNIQYF.

V usage is TRBV19 and J usage is TRBJ2-6, with TRBD2 as a possible D gene (5 bases). V lost 7 bases and J lost 2, with 15 bases in between. This CDR3 comprises 16 residues. Per the germline V gene, CDR1 is LNHDA and CDR2 is SQIVND (reference sequence). CDR3 nucleotide sequence: TGTGCCAGTAAACACGGGGAAAGGGCTGGGGCCAACGTCCTGACTTTC. Translation: CASKHGERAGANVLTF. The full variable domain, completed using reference TRBV19 and TRBJ2-6, is DGGITQSPKYLFRKEGQNVTLSCEQNLNHDAMYWYRQDPGQGLRLIYYSQIVNDFQKGDIAEGYSVSREKKESFPLTVTSAQKNPTAFYLCASKHGERAGANVLTFGAGSRLTVL.

This clone was counted between two and nine times. The chain couples TRBV6-4 to TRBJ2-1, with D maybe TRBD2 (6 bases). Germline CDR1 and CDR2: MRHNA and SNTAGT. The CDR3 loop spans 13 amino acids. V was cut by 3 bases and J by 10 bases, with 13 bases left in between. CDR3 loop: CASSEGLSREQFF. CDR3 bases: TGTGCCAGCAGTGAGGGACTTTCGAGGGAGCAGTTCTTC.

The gene calls are TRBV6-2 or TRBV6-3 and TRBJ2-4, with TRBD2 as a possible D gene (5 bases). Germline V CDR1 and CDR2: MNHEY, SVGEGT. The length of the CDR3 is 13 residues. V lost 6 bases to trimming and J lost 2 bases, with 8 bases between them. CDR3 bases: TGTGCCAGCAGCCCTAGCCCCAAAAACATTCAGTACTTC. Protein product: CASSPSPKNIQYF.

The V call is TRBV6-1, the J call TRBJ1-6; 8 bases map to TRBD1. J was trimmed by 7 bases and V by 0 bases; bases with no gene match: 8. Germline CDR1 MNHNS, CDR2 SASEGT. This CDR3 comprises 17 residues. The CDR3 region has the DNA TGTGCCAGCAGTGAAGCGGCAGGGGGCGAACCAAATTCACCCCTCCACTTT. Its translation is CASSEAAGGEPNSPLHF.

The chain has TRBV14 and TRBJ2-1; 14 nucleotides align to TRBD2. The CDR3 has 15 amino acids. CDR1 and CDR2 (germline): SGHDN, FVKESK. V shed 8 bases, J shed 12 bases, and the junction held 12 bases outside the gene matches. In DNA, the CDR3 is TGTGCCAGCGGCGGGGGACTAGCGGGAGAGGTGGGGCAGTTCTTC. As protein: CASGGGLAGEVGQFF.

The V and J genes are TRBV14 and TRBJ2-7, with TRBD1 as a possible D gene (5 bases). The germline V and J ends were trimmed by 2 bases and 7 bases, with 12 bases remaining between them. The germline V gene has CDR1 SGHDN and CDR2 FVKESK. This CDR3 comprises 13 residues. The CDR3 is CASSQLQGFEQYF. The DNA of the CDR3 is TGTGCCAGCAGCCAACTCCAGGGTTTTGAGCAGTACTTC. Full variable domain (rest looked up from reference TRBV14 and TRBJ2-7): EAGVTQFPSHSVIEKGQTVTLRCDPISGHDNLYWYRRVMGKEIKFLLHFVKESKQDESGMPNNRFLAERTGGTYSTLKVQPAELEDSGVYFCASSQLQGFEQYFGPGTRLTVT.

The chain couples TRBV7-8 to TRBJ2-5; 9 bases align to TRBD1. V shed 6 bases, J shed 1 base, and the junction held 9 bases outside the gene matches. Germline values: CDR1 SGHVS, CDR2 FQNEAQ. This CDR3 spans 16 amino acids. Here the CDR3 DNA reads TGTGCCAGCAGATCCGGGACAGGGACAATCCAAGAGACCCAGTACTTC. Encoded protein: CASRSGTGTIQETQYF.